Here is one TCR beta chain with its context. Its antigen is currently unknown. The CDR3 spans 14 residues. The sample originates from a study of T cells after yellow fever vaccination. Broader study findings: Among primary-vaccination clones, most reappeared after the booster, at just under 98% for CD4 and 88% for CD8.

The study made its TCR cDNA through 5'RACE template switching. That step introduced a universal primer site along with UMIs. From the 5' RACE reads, TCRdb called clonotypes with MiXCR, one entry per CDR3 protein. The data contain 300,000 to 350,000 distinct CDR3 sequences, approximately 8% of them seen just once; the ten biggest clones take up 17%. The material was PBMCs, obtained approximately 40 days after the first yellow fever vaccination. This sequence originates from a man between 18 and 35 years old who received the YFV17D yellow fever vaccine. The V and J genes are TRBV21-1 and TRBJ1-2; the table names TRBD1, a call not compared with the DNA. TRBV21-1 is classified as a pseudogene. Here the CDR3 DNA reads TGTGCCAGCAGAACGGGTACAGGGGACTATGGCTACACCTTC. Amino acids: CASRTGTGDYGYTF.